Listed below are T cell receptor beta chains from one sample, sequenced in a study of chemoradiotherapy in HPV16-positive cancers. Sequencing used immunoSEQ multiplex PCR; TCRdb keeps in-frame clones, though not all of them. The sample lists under 85,000 clones, approximately 91% occurring once. The sequenced sample was blood, obtained from a patient who underwent chemoradiotherapy. The origin of the receptors is a human donor with HPV-associated anogenital cancer. Both conserved end residues are part of each CDR3. D genes are given only for firm matches. Clone size is stated in some rows and not others, as once, few, many or a class when expanded.

d_call | cdr3_length | j_call | clone_size | v_call | cdr3_aa | cdr3_nt
. | 14 | TRBJ1-2 | . | TRBV19 | CASSIPGIKYGYTF | TGTGCCAGTAGTATACCGGGGATAAAGTATGGCTACACCTTC
. | 14 | TRBJ1-1 | . | TRBV19 | CASSIIGLNTEAFF | TGTGCCAGTAGTATAATCGGGTTGAACACTGAAGCTTTCTTT
. | 14 | TRBJ2-5 | . | TRBV5-1 | CASRSGALQETQYF | TGCGCCAGCAGAAGTGGGGCTCTCCAAGAGACCCAGTACTTC
. | 15 | TRBJ2-5 | . | TRBV9 | CASSVQGGDQETQYF | TGTGCCAGCAGCGTTCAGGGGGGCGACCAAGAGACCCAGTACTTC
. | 14 | TRBJ2-5 | . | TRBV29-1 | CSVEAQSPMETQYF | TGCAGCGTTGAGGCCCAATCCCCCATGGAGACCCAGTACTTC
TRBD2 | 14 | TRBJ2-7 | . | TRBV6-1 | CASSPGEGGYEQYF | TGTGCCAGCAGTCCGGGGGAGGGAGGCTACGAGCAGTACTTC
. | 17 | TRBJ2-1 | . | TRBV14 | CASSQERGLSAYNEQFF | TGTGCCAGCAGCCAAGAACGGGGGCTGTCAGCCTACAATGAGCAGTTCTTC
. | 12 | TRBJ1-3 | . | TRBV28 | CASSTGGNTIYF | TGTGCCAGCTCGACAGGAGGAAACACCATATATTTT
. | 12 | TRBJ2-7 | . | TRBV25-1 | CASSDRSYEQYF | TGTGCCAGCAGTGACCGGTCCTACGAGCAGTACTTC
TRBD1 | 15 | TRBJ1-1 | . | TRBV5-1 | CASMLQPGQGEAAFF | TGCGCCAGCATGCTACAACCCGGACAGGGGGAGGCAGCTTTCTTT
TRBD1 | 14 | TRBJ1-6 | . | TRBV7-3 | CASAGTGGSAPLHF | TGTGCCAGCGCAGGGACAGGGGGCTCGGCACCCCTCCACTTT
. | 14 | TRBJ2-3 | . | TRBV6-6 | CASSLTRTTDTQYF | TGTGCCAGCTCCTTGACACGGACCACAGATACGCAGTATTTT
. | 14 | TRBJ2-1 | medium-sized | TRBV14 | CASSQGAGYNEQFF | TGTGCCAGCAGCCAAGGGGCTGGGTACAATGAGCAGTTCTTC
TRBD2 | 15 | TRBJ2-5 | . | TRBV10-3 | CAITASGGRGETQYF | TGTGCCATCACCGCTAGCGGGGGGCGAGGAGAGACCCAGTACTTC
. | 15 | TRBJ1-6 | . | TRBV6-1 | CASTTRDTNNSPLHF | TGTGCCAGCACCACCCGGGACACCAATAATTCACCCCTCCACTTT
. | 11 | TRBJ1-1 | few | TRBV10-3 | CAIDDGFEAFF | TGTGCCATCGATGACGGGTTTGAAGCTTTCTTT
TRBD2 | 14 | TRBJ2-7 | . | TRBV4-1 | CASSQEGGNYEQYF | TGCGCCAGCAGCCAAGAGGGGGGGAACTACGAGCAGTACTTC
. | 15 | TRBJ2-3 | . | TRBV6-1 | CASSGGVSLSDTQYF | TGTGCCAGCAGTGGGGGGGTCTCCCTCTCGGATACGCAGTATTTT
. | 13 | TRBJ2-7 | . | TRBV27 | CASSFDSSYEQYF | TGTGCCAGCAGTTTCGACAGCTCCTACGAGCAGTACTTC
TRBD1 | 15 | TRBJ1-2 | . | TRBV6-1 | CASRSGQGLDYGYTF | TGTGCCAGCAGATCGGGACAGGGCTTAGACTATGGCTACACCTTC
TRBD2 | 16 | TRBJ2-3 | . | TRBV5-1 | CASSQGLAGVVDTQYF | TGCGCCAGCAGCCAGGGACTAGCGGGAGTCGTGGATACGCAGTATTTT
. | 12 | TRBJ1-4 | . | TRBV6-1 | CATEGFDEKLFF | TGTGCCACCGAGGGTTTTGATGAAAAACTGTTTTTT
. | 15 | TRBJ2-2 | . | TRBV14 | CASSREVGNTGELFF | TGTGCCAGCAGCCGGGAGGTCGGGAACACCGGGGAGCTGTTTTTT
. | 14 | TRBJ1-2 | . | TRBV19 | CASGVQGTNYGYTF | TGTGCCAGTGGGGTACAGGGAACTAACTATGGCTACACCTTC
TRBD1 | 16 | TRBJ1-5 | . | TRBV7-9 | CASSLWDRGANQPQHF | TGTGCCAGCAGCTTATGGGACAGGGGGGCCAATCAGCCCCAGCATTTT
. | 13 | TRBJ2-7 | . | TRBV10-2 | CASSETGSHEQYF | TGCGCCAGCAGTGAGACAGGGTCCCACGAGCAGTACTTC
. | 12 | TRBJ1-1 | . | TRBV2 | CASTRQITEAFF | TGTGCCAGCACCCGACAGATCACTGAAGCTTTCTTT
. | 16 | TRBJ2-5 | . | TRBV15 | CATSRDPGLWQETQYF | TGTGCCACCAGCAGAGATCCAGGGCTGTGGCAAGAGACCCAGTACTTC
. | 13 | TRBJ2-5 | . | TRBV18 | CASSLGVQETQYF | TGTGCCAGCTCATTGGGGGTACAAGAGACCCAGTACTTC
. | 13 | TRBJ1-1 | . | TRBV10-3 | CAISGGEGAEAFF | TGTGCCATCAGCGGCGGGGAGGGCGCTGAAGCTTTCTTT
TRBD2 | 15 | TRBJ2-2 | once | TRBV2 | CASSEEGGEAGELFF | TGTGCCAGCAGTGAGGAGGGAGGGGAAGCCGGGGAGCTGTTTTTT
. | 10 | TRBJ2-3 | once | TRBV30 | CACILDTQYF | TGTGCCTGTATTTTAGATACGCAGTATTTT
. | 12 | TRBJ2-1 | . | TRBV10-2 | CASRISGPEQFF | TGCGCCAGCCGGATCTCTGGTCCTGAGCAGTTCTTC
TRBD1 | 13 | TRBJ2-7 | . | TRBV6-5 | CASSYPGQYEQYF | TGTGCCAGCAGTTACCCGGGACAGTACGAGCAGTACTTC
. | 15 | TRBJ1-1 | . | TRBV7-9 | CASSFPEVGAAEAFF | TGTGCCAGCAGCTTCCCTGAGGTCGGGGCAGCTGAAGCTTTCTTT
. | 13 | TRBJ1-2 | . | TRBV6-1 | CASSAIEAYGYTF | TGTGCCAGCAGTGCTATCGAAGCCTATGGCTACACCTTC
. | 13 | TRBJ2-1 | . | TRBV6-8 | CASRTCAPLEQFF | TGTGCCAGCAGGACGTGTGCTCCCCTTGAGCAGTTCTTC
TRBD1 | 17 | TRBJ1-2 | once | TRBV11-2 | CASSFGTGGNHRAGYTF | TGTGCCAGCAGCTTCGGGACAGGGGGAAATCATCGGGCCGGCTACACCTTC
. | 13 | TRBJ2-1 | once | TRBV4-2 | CASSQVQENEQFF | TGTGCCAGCAGCCAAGTACAGGAAAATGAGCAGTTCTTC
. | 15 | TRBJ1-1 | . | TRBV28 | CASSPLTGRDTEAFF | TGTGCCAGCAGCCCGCTAACAGGGAGAGACACTGAAGCTTTCTTT
TRBD1 | 13 | TRBJ2-7 | . | TRBV10-2 | CASKGQGPNEQYF | TGCGCCAGCAAGGGACAGGGGCCGAACGAGCAGTACTTC
TRBD1 | 15 | TRBJ2-7 | . | TRBV19 | CASSSTGTGKYEQYF | TGTGCCAGTAGTTCTACCGGGACAGGGAAATACGAGCAGTACTTC
. | 13 | TRBJ2-7 | . | TRBV28 | CASSLNGDPKEYF | TGTGCCAGCAGTTTAAACGGGGATCCGAAGGAGTACTTC
. | 15 | TRBJ1-6 | few | TRBV28 | CASSFPAGPSSPLHF | TGTGCCAGCAGTTTTCCGGCAGGGCCGAGTTCACCCCTCCACTTT
. | 13 | TRBJ1-5 | . | TRBV27 | CASSPRFDQPQHF | TGTGCCAGCAGTCCCCGCTTTGACCAGCCCCAGCATTTT
TRBD2 | 16 | TRBJ2-1 | . | TRBV10-3 | CAISPSGRGEYNEQFF | TGTGCCATCAGTCCTAGCGGGAGGGGTGAATACAATGAGCAGTTCTTC
. | 15 | TRBJ2-1 | few | TRBV6-5 | CASSYRVPPDYEQFF | TGTGCCAGCAGTTACAGGGTCCCCCCTGATTATGAGCAGTTCTTC
. | 14 | TRBJ1-2 | . | TRBV7-9 | CASSTREGLNGYTF | TGTGCCAGCAGCACCCGGGAGGGGCTGAATGGCTACACCTTC
. | 13 | TRBJ2-3 | once | TRBV9 | CASSEGWTDTQYF | TGTGCCAGCAGCGAGGGGTGGACAGATACGCAGTATTTT
TRBD2 | 14 | TRBJ2-1 | . | TRBV11-3 | CASKRSGGAGEQFF | TGTGCCAGCAAAAGAAGCGGGGGGGCCGGTGAGCAGTTCTTC
. | 17 | TRBJ1-2 | . | TRBV18 | CASSPIAGGLPNYGYTF | TGTGCCAGCTCACCGATCGCTGGGGGCCTACCTAACTATGGCTACACCTTC